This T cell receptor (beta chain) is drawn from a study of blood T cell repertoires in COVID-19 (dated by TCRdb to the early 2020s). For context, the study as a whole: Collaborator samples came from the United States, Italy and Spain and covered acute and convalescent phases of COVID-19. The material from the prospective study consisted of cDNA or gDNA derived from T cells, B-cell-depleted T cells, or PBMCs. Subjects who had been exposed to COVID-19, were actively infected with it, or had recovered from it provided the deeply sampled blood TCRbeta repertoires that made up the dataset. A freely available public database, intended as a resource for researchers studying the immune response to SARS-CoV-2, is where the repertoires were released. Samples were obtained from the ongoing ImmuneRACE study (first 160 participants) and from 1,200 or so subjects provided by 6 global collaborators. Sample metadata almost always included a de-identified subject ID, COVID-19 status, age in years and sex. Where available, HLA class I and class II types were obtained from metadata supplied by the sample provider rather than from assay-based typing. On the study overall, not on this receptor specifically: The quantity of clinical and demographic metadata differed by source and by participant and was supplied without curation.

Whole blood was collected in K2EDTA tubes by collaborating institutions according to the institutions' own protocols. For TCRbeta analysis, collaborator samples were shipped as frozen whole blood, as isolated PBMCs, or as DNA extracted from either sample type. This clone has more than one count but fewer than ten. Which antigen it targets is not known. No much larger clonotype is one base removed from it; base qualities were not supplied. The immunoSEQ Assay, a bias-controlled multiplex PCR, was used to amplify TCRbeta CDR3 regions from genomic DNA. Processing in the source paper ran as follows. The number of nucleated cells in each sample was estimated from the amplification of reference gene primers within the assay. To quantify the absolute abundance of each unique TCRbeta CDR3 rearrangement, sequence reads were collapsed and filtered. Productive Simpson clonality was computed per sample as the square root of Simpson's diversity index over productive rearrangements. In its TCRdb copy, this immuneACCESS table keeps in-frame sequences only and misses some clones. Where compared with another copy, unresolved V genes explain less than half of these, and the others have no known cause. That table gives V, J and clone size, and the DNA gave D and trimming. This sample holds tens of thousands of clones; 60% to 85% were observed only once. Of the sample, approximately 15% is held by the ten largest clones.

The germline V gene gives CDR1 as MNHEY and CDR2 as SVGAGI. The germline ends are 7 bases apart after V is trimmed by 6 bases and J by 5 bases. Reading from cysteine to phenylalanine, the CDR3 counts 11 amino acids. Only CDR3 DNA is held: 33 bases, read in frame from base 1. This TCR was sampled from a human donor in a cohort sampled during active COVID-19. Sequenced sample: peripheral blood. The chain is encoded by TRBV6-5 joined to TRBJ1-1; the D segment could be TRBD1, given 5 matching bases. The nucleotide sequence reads TGTGCCAGCAGCCCAGGGACTGAAGCTTTCTTT. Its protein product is CASSPGTEAFF.